This record looks at one T cell receptor (beta chain) sequence and its context. Antigen unknown. Using triplicate sorts, approximately 300,000 cells were collected each time from every CD8+ T cell subset. Phenotypically, naive CD8+ T cells corresponded to CD45RO-CCR7+CD27+CD95-. Germline V CDR1 and CDR2: SNHLY, FYNNEI. The CDR3 runs to 18 residues. The data belong to a study of CXCR3-negative and CXCR3-positive naive CD8 T cells. Study results and limitations: CXCR3-expressing naive cells carried TRB CDR3s more hydrophobic than those of CXCR3-negative naive cells. Surface CD5 looked about the same in the naive subsets, so the authors worked out TCR strength from TRB CDR3 properties.

In preparing the TRB cDNA libraries, 5' RACE with UMI labels was used. TCRdb re-called the 5' RACE reads and gives one entry per CDR3 protein, without DNA. The sample has 110,000 or so distinct CDR3 sequences, and its top ten clones hold approximately 0.36%. The V and J genes are TRBV2 and TRBJ2-5; TCRdb's D gene call, TRBD1, goes unchecked for lack of DNA. The TCR was taken from a human donor in good health. Some clones in this sample may be carry-over from other donors' samples. Sample: naive CXCR3+ CD8+ T cells from blood. The sample's subset: CD45RO-CCR7+CD27+CD95- naive CD8+ T cells expressing CXCR3 (TNR3+). CDR3 sequence: CASSEVGMADGGGETQYF.